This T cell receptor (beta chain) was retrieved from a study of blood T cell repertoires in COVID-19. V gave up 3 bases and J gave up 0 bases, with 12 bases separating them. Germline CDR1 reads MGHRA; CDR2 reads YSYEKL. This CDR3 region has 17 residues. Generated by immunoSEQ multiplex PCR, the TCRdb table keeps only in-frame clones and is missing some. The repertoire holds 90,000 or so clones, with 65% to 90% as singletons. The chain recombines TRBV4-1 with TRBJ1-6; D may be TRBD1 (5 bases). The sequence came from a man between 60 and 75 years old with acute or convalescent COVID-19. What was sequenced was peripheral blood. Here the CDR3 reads CASSQGDGSSYNSPLHF. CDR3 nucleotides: TGCGCCAGCAGCCAGGGGGACGGGAGCTCCTATAATTCACCCCTCCACTTT.